This T cell receptor (beta chain) stems from a study of graft-versus-host responses after intestinal transplantation. Across the whole study: All recipients were given anti-thymocyte globulin induction, and tacrolimus and steroids were then administered for three to four years.

Comments on this clone: What it binds is not known.

Study-wide points: Across patients carrying graft-donor T cell macrochimerism, allografts held high graft-versus-host to host-versus-graft clonal ratios. Early post-transplant HvG declines tracked with peak circulating GvH clone levels. GvH clonotypes were identified within recipient marrow, with a subset emerging first in ileum or blood.

Using immunoSEQ multiplex PCR, the repertoire was profiled, and TCRdb retains in-frame clones only, with some absent. The profile shows fewer than 4,500 clones, 75% of them singletons. Time point denoted: postoperative day 105 after intestinal transplantation (dayNNNN = postoperative day). Intraepithelial and lamina propria lymphocytes were isolated from graft specimens. CDR3 length equals 15 residues. Germline loops: CDR1 MNHEY, CDR2 SVGAGI. Unmatched junction bases numbered 4, after V lost 0 bases and J lost 2 bases. The clonotype originates from a human patient who received an intestinal transplant, so some T cells may come from the graft donor. This chain uses TRBV6-5 with TRBJ2-7; 7 nucleotides align to TRBD2. This material consisted of ileum tissue, taken 105 days after intestinal transplantation. The CDR3 region is CASSYSRDYPYEQYF. For the CDR3, the DNA is TGTGCCAGCAGTTACTCGAGGGACTACCCCTACGAGCAGTACTTC.